The 26 T cell receptor beta chains below were found in one sample sequenced in a study of T cell repertoires in cytomegalovirus infection. TCRdb fed the reads into MiXCR, producing one record per CDR3 protein. This sample has about 770,000 distinct CDR3 sequences, with about 29% found just once. Their antigens are not known. Material: cultured CD8+ T cells from PBMCs, obtained from culture after CMV antigen stimulation. Receptors originate from a human donor in good health (CMV status not recorded). Some clones in this sample may be carry-over from other donors' samples.

The chain recombines TRBV5-5 with TRBJ1-3; TRBD1 is a possible D gene (6 bases). V lost 5 bases and J lost 0, with 21 bases in between. The CDR3 runs 18 residues. From germline, CDR1 is SGHKS and CDR2 YYEKEE (reference sequence). The CDR3 here is CASRRDKTDYASGNTIYF. In DNA, the CDR3 is TGTGCCAGCAGACGGGACAAGACGGACTATGCCTCTGGAAACACCATATATTTT.

This clonotype was detected ten times or more. The V and J genes are TRBV6-1 and TRBJ2-7; TRBD1 matches 9 bases. The CDR3 has 15 amino acids. CDR1 is MNHNS and CDR2 is SASEGT in the germline V gene. J was trimmed by 3 bases and V by 3 bases; bases with no gene match: 6. CDR3 in amino acids: CASSDSDRGDYEQYF. The CDR3 DNA follows: TGTGCCAGCAGTGACTCGGACAGGGGAGACTACGAGCAGTACTTC.

The chain employs TRBV27 and TRBJ1-2; D is undetermined. V was shortened by 2 bases and J by 4 bases, with 26 bases between the two germline ends. Germline CDR1 MNHEY, CDR2 SMNVEV (reference sequence). The CDR3 loop spans 19 amino acids. CDR3 DNA sequence: TGTGCCAGCAGTTTACCCATCTCTCCGATCTCGTTTCAGCGCTATGGCTACACCTTC. This gives the protein CASSLPISPISFQRYGYTF.

This clonotype was counted once. A much more abundant neighbour one base away suggests this may be a read error. The chain is built from TRBV7-2 and TRBJ2-3; TRBD1 matches 9 bases. This CDR3 region has 15 residues. CDR1 and CDR2 from the germline V gene are SGHTA and FQGNSA. CDR3 coding DNA: TGTGCCAGCAGCTCGGGACAGGGCAGGGCAGATACGCGGTATTTT. This gives the protein CASSSGQGRADTRYF.

There are a few counts of this clonotype. The J gene is TRBJ1-5, the V gene TRBV6-2 or TRBV6-3; tentative D call: TRBD1 (5 bases). Germline CDR1 is MNHEY and CDR2 is SVGEGT. The CDR3 is made up of 13 amino acids. The V end was cut by 6 bases, the J end by 7 bases, with 13 bases between. The DNA for the CDR3 is TGTGCCAGCAGCAAGGGGCCGGGGCAGCCCCAGCATTTT. Translated: CASSKGPGQPQHF.

This clonotype was seen a few times. This sequence joins TRBV12-3 or TRBV12-4 and TRBJ1-4; D is unclear. This CDR3 has 13 amino acids. V shed 10 bases and J shed 1 base, with 10 bases lying between them. CDR3 sequence reads: CAISELTNEKLFF. Here the CDR3 DNA reads TGTGCCATCAGCGAATTAACTAATGAAAAACTGTTTTTT.

V usage is TRBV7-8 and J usage is TRBJ2-5; D is uncertain. The ends were cut back, 1 base at V and 5 bases at J, with 14 bases in the middle. Germline values: CDR1 SGHVS, CDR2 FQNEAQ. This CDR3 has 15 amino acids. In DNA, the CDR3 is TGTGCCAGCAGCTTAGGTTTGGGGTCGAGGGAGACCCAGTACTTC. It encodes CASSLGLGSRETQYF.

This chain uses TRBV4-1 with TRBJ1-1; 7 positions agree with TRBD1. This CDR3 region has 15 residues. Germline assignment: CDR1 MGHRA and CDR2 YSYEKL. V lost 3 bases to trimming and J lost 3 bases; unmatched junction nucleotides: 7. CDR3 nucleotide sequence: TGCGCCAGCAGCCATTCGACAGGGTCGGACACTGAAGCTTTCTTT. Its protein is CASSHSTGSDTEAFF.

In the case of this clonotype: At one boundary the junction diverges from the germline segment, which might be a read error. J is TRBJ1-5 and V is TRBV12-3 or TRBV12-4; D not certain. The CDR3 has 13 amino acids. The CDR3 DNA is TGTGCCAGCAGTTTAATGCCCAATCCGCCCCAGCATTTT. Amino acid sequence: CASSLMPNPPQHF.

The chain recombines TRBV12-5 with TRBJ2-1; maybe TRBD2 (7 bases). The CDR3 extends over 14 amino acids. Germline lookup yields CDR1 LGHNT and CDR2 FRNRAP. V was clipped by 4 bases and J by 7 bases, with 14 bases between them. CDR3: CASGWGGRRNEQFF. DNA of the CDR3: TGTGCTAGTGGTTGGGGGGGCCGGCGGAATGAGCAGTTCTTC. Based on the CDR3 plus reference TRBV12-5 and TRBJ2-1, the full variable domain is DARVTQTPRHKVTEMGQEVTMRCQPILGHNTVFWYRQTMMQGLELLAYFRNRAPLDDSGMPKDRFSAEMPDATLATLKIQPSEPRDSAVYFCASGWGGRRNEQFFGPGTRLTVL.

This clonotype occurred once. A much larger clone lies a single base off, so this may be a read error. V and J are TRBV12-3 or TRBV12-4 and TRBJ2-3; D could derive from TRBD1 or TRBD2 (6 bases each). This CDR3 is 16 amino acids long. CDR3 amino acids: CASSFVGGRSTGTQYF. CDR3 nucleotides: TGTGCCAGCAGTTTTGTGGGGGGCCGGAGCACAGGTACGCAGTATTTT.

In this sample, this clonotype turned up a few times. V and J are TRBV10-3 and TRBJ2-7; TRBD2 aligns across 8 bases. J gave up 6 bases and V 11 bases, and 15 bases lay outside the gene matches. CDR1 and CDR2 from the germline V gene are ENHRY and SYGVKD. The CDR3 is 14 residues long. Here the CDR3 reads CASRGGPMSGEQYV. In nucleotides, the CDR3 is TGTGCCTCCCGGGGGGGACCGATGAGTGGCGAGCAGTACGTC.

The chain uses TRBV10-3 and TRBJ2-3; TRBD2 matches 8 bases. V was pared by 10 bases and J by 4 bases, with 7 bases of the junction left unmatched. Germline values: CDR1 ENHRY, CDR2 SYGVKD. The CDR3 has 13 residues. CDR3 loop: CATRGGLADTQYF. The CDR3 DNA sequence: TGTGCCACCCGGGGGGGCTTGGCAGATACGCAGTATTTT.

The V and J genes are TRBV24-1 and TRBJ2-2; D remains ambiguous. The CDR3 is 16 amino acids. The V and J ends lost 0 bases and 3 bases respectively, with 10 bases between them. The germline V gene encodes CDR1 KGHDR and CDR2 SFDVKD. The CDR3 nucleotides are TGTGCCACCAGTGATTTGCGAAGTACCCACACCGGGGAGCTGTTTTTT. Its translation: CATSDLRSTHTGELFF.

The rearrangement links TRBV6-1 to TRBJ2-7; D ambiguous. V shed 0 bases and J shed 2 bases, with 8 bases lying between them. The CDR3 extends over 14 amino acids. The germline V gene has CDR1 MNHNS and CDR2 SASEGT. The CDR3 sequence: CASSEAVIPYEQYV. The CDR3 DNA sequence: TGTGCCAGCAGTGAAGCGGTAATTCCCTACGAGCAGTACGTC.

This chain uses TRBV4-3 with TRBJ1-6; D is unresolved. Trimming took off 0 bases at V and 8 bases at J, with 20 bases between the two ends. The CDR3 totals 18 residues. Germline V CDR1 and CDR2: LGHNA, YSLEER. CDR3 DNA: TGCGCCAGCAGCCAAGATCGGGTCGCCGGGCCAGGAGATTCACCCCTCCACTTT. It translates to CASSQDRVAGPGDSPLHF.

This clonotype was seen only a few times. This sequence joins TRBV7-9 and TRBJ1-5; possible D gene TRBD1, 6 bases. The CDR3 length is 15 residues. CDR1 is SEHNR and CDR2 is FQNEAQ in the germline V gene (reference sequence). V shed 5 bases and J shed 8 bases, with 19 bases lying between them. The CDR3 here is CASSRLGPHREPQHF. CDR3 nucleotide sequence: TGTGCCAGCAGCCGGTTAGGGCCCCACAGGGAGCCCCAGCATTTT.

The V gene is TRBV10-3, the J gene TRBJ1-2; D is unresolved. The CDR3 is 13 residues long. V lost 10 bases, J lost 4 bases, and 16 bases lay in between. Germline values: CDR1 ENHRY, CDR2 SYGVKD. The CDR3 here is CATLRQDPYGYTF. The CDR3 nucleotides are TGTGCCACCCTGCGCCAGGACCCCTATGGCTACACCTTC.

This clonotype was picked up many times. V is TRBV29-1 and J is TRBJ2-1; maybe TRBD2 (7 bases). V lost 8 bases, J lost 4 bases, and 18 bases lay in between. The CDR3 spans 14 residues. The germline V gene encodes CDR1 SQVTM and CDR2 ANQGSEA. As DNA, the CDR3 is TGCAGCCCCCACGTGGGAGGGGGTTACAATGAGCAGTTCTTC. Translation gives CSPHVGGGYNEQFF.

The chain carries TRBV4-1 and TRBJ2-3, with 8 bases that match TRBD1. Germline V gene lookup returns CDR1 MGHRA and CDR2 YSYEKL. V lost 0 bases, J lost 3 bases, and 8 bases stayed unmatched. This CDR3 is 17 amino acids long. CDR3 in amino acids: CASSQEGWTGMTDTQYF. The CDR3 coding sequence is TGCGCCAGCAGCCAAGAAGGTTGGACAGGGATGACAGATACGCAGTATTTT.

This clonotype has only a few counts. The rearrangement joins TRBV15 to TRBJ2-3; either TRBD1 or TRBD2 may fit D (5 bases each). The CDR3 is 15 amino acids. Trimming shortened V by 1 base and J by 0 bases, and 8 bases separated the two germline ends. Germline CDR1 reads LNHNV; CDR2 reads YYDKDF (reference sequence). CDR3 sequence reads: CATSRARDSTDTQYF. In nucleotides, the CDR3 is TGTGCCACCAGCAGAGCCCGGGACAGCACAGATACGCAGTATTTT.

V usage is TRBV19 and J usage is TRBJ1-6; D remains unclear. The CDR3 is 13 amino acids. Trimming took 0 bases from V and 7 from J, leaving 4 bases between them. Germline CDR1 is LNHDA and CDR2 is SQIVND (reference sequence). The CDR3 nucleotides are TGTGCCAGTAGTATAGAAGGGAATTCACCCCTCCACTTT. Its translation is CASSIEGNSPLHF.

This chain joins TRBV13 and TRBJ1-1, with D perhaps matching TRBD1 (6 bases). Per germline, CDR1 PRHDT and CDR2 FYEKMQ (reference sequence). The CDR3 is 14 amino acids. V shed 3 bases and J shed 5 bases, with 13 bases lying between them. CDR3: CASSFWGAQTEAFF. In DNA form, the CDR3 reads TGTGCCAGCAGCTTTTGGGGGGCGCAAACTGAAGCTTTCTTT.

The gene calls are TRBV7-2 and TRBJ2-1, with TRBD2 matching over 9 bases. Germline V CDR1 and CDR2: SGHTA, FQGNSA. V lost 2 bases and J lost 0; bases outside the gene matches: 17. This CDR3 is built from 21 residues. The CDR3 sequence: CASSLTPPPGGGASSYNEQFF. CDR3 nucleotide sequence: TGTGCCAGCAGCTTAACCCCCCCCCCGGGCGGGGGGGCGAGCTCCTACAATGAGCAGTTCTTC.

This clonotype was detected a few times. The V gene is TRBV6-6, the J gene TRBJ1-3; possible D gene TRBD1, 5 bases. The CDR3 length is 16 residues. With 1 base removed from V and 0 bases from J, the gap between germline ends came to 10 bases. Per the germline V gene, CDR1 is MNHNY and CDR2 is SVGAGI (reference sequence). CDR3 in amino acids: CASSYLDTTSGNTIYF. CDR3 DNA: TGTGCCAGCAGTTACTTGGACACCACCTCTGGAAACACCATATATTTT.

This rearrangement joins TRBV12-3 or TRBV12-4 to TRBJ1-5; D is possibly TRBD1 (5 bases). The V end lost 7 bases, the J end lost 4 bases, and 11 bases lay between the germline ends. The CDR3 is made up of 13 amino acids. For the CDR3, the DNA is TGTGCCAGCACCGTCGGGGGGAATCAGCCCCAGCATTTT. It translates to CASTVGGNQPQHF.